The clone carrying this TCR beta chain was seen once. The sample comes from a study of blood T cell repertoires in COVID-19. Study-wide background: Italy, Spain and the United States were the sources of the convalescent and acute COVID-19 samples. From T cells, B-cell-depleted T cells, or PBMCs came the material, which was cDNA or gDNA.

This CDR3 comprises 17 residues. The germline CDR1 and CDR2 sequences are SGHDT and YYEEEE. Germline trimming cut 1 base from V and 4 bases from J; bases unmatched to any gene: 10. Per the authors' pipeline: Nucleated cell counts were estimated from reference gene primer amplification. The assay was immunoSEQ multiplex PCR, and TCRdb's table has in-frame clones only and misses some. That table gives V, J and clone size, and the DNA gave D and trimming. Of 310,000 or so clones detected, 80% to 90% appear once; the ten largest clones hold 1%. The rearrangement joins TRBV5-6 to TRBJ1-2; 10 bases map to TRBD1. This clonotype was obtained from a man in his fifties or sixties with active or convalescent COVID-19. Sample: peripheral blood. This chain's CDR3 is CASSLTGQGFDTYGYTF. As DNA, the CDR3 is TGTGCCAGCAGCTTGACGGGACAGGGGTTTGATACCTATGGCTACACCTTC. The full variable domain, in which reference TRBV5-6 and TRBJ1-2 provide the parts outside the CDR3, is DAGVTQSPTHLIKTRGQQVTLRCSPKSGHDTVSWYQQALGQGPQFIFQYYEEEERQRGNFPDRFSGHQFPNYSSELNVNALLLGDSALYLCASSLTGQGFDTYGYTFGSGTRLTVV.